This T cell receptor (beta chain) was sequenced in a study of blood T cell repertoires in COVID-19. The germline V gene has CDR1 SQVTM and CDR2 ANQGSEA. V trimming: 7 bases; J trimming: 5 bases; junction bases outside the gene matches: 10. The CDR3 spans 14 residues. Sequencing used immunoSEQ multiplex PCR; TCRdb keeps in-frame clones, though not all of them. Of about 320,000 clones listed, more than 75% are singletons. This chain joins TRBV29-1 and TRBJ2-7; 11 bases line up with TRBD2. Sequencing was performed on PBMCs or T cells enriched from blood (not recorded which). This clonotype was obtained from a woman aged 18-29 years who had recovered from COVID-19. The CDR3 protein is CSADLAGGGDEQYF. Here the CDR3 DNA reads TGCAGCGCCGACCTAGCGGGGGGCGGAGACGAGCAGTACTTC.